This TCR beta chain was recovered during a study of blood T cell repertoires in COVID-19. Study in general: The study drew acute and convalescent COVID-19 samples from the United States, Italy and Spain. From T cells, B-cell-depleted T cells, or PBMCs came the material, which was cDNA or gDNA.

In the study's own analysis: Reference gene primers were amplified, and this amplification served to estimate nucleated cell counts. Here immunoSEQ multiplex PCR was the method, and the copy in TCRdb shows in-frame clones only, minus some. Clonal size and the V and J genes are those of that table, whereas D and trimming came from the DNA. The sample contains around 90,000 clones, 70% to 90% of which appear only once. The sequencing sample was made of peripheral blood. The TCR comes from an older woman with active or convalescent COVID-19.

The CDR3 nucleotides are TGTGCCAGCAGTTCCAGTAGCGGGGAAGAGACCCAGTACTTC. Translated, it gives CASSSSSGEETQYF. The V and J genes are TRBV6-5 and TRBJ2-5; 8 nucleotides line up with TRBD2. Per the germline V gene, CDR1 is MNHEY and CDR2 is SVGAGI. This CDR3 is built from 14 residues. Losses at the gene ends were 4 bases for V and 3 bases for J; bases not matched to a gene: 4.